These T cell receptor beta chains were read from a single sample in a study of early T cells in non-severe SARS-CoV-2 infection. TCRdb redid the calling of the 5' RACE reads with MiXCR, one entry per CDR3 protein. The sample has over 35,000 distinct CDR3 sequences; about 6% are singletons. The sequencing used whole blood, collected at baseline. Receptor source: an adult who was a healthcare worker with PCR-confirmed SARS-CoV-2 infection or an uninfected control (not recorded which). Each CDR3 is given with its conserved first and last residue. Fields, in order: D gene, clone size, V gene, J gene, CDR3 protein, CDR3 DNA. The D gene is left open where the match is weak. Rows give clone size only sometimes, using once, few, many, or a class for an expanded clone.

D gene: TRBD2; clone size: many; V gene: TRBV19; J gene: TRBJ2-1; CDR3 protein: CASSKSTSGRGSEQFF; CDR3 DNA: TGTGCCAGTAGTAAATCGACTAGCGGGAGGGGGAGTGAGCAGTTCTTC
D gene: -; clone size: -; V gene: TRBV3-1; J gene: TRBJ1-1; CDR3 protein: CASRDSMNTEAFF; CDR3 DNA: TGTGCCAGCAGGGACAGCATGAACACTGAAGCTTTCTTT
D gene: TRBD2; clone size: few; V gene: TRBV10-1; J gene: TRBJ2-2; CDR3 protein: CASSEGISGRSGTGELFF; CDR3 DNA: TGCGCCAGCAGCGAGGGCATCAGCGGGAGGTCGGGCACCGGGGAGCTGTTTTTT
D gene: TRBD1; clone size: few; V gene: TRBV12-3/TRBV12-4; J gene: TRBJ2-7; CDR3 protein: CASRLGQGYEQYF; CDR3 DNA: TGTGCCAGCAGATTGGGACAGGGATACGAGCAGTACTTC
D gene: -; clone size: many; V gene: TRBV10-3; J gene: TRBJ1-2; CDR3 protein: CAINAGVENYGYTF; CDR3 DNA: TGTGCCATCAATGCAGGGGTTGAAAACTATGGCTACACCTTC
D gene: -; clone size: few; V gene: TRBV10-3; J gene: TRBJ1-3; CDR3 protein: CAISGGSSGNTIYF; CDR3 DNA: TGTGCCATCAGTGGGGGGAGCTCTGGAAACACCATATATTTT
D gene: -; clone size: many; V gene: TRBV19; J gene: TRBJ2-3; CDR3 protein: CASTSRGDTQYF; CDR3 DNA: TGTGCCAGTACGTCCCGCGGTGATACGCAGTATTTT
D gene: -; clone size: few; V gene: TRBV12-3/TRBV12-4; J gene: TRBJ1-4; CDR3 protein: CASRRQGTNEKLFF; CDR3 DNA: TGTGCCAGCAGGCGCCAGGGAACTAATGAAAAACTGTTTTTT
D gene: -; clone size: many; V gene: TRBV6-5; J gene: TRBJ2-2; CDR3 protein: CASTPRGTGELFF; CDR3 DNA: TGTGCCAGCACCCCTCGGGGGACCGGGGAGCTGTTTTTT
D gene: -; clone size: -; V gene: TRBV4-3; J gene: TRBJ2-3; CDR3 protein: CASSQVRTDTQYF; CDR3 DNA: TGCGCCAGCAGCCAAGTACGAACAGATACGCAGTATTTT
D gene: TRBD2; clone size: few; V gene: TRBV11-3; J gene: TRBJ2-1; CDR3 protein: CASSLSWGEGSYNEQFF; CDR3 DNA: TGTGCCAGCAGCTTATCATGGGGGGAGGGCTCCTACAATGAGCAGTTCTTC
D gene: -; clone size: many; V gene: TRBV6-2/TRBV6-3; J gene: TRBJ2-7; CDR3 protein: CASRPRQALSYEQYF; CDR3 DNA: TGTGCCAGCAGACCCCGACAGGCCCTCTCCTACGAGCAGTACTTC
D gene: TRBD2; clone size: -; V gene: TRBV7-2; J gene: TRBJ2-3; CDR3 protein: CASSLERGANTDTQYF; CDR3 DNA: TGTGCCAGCAGCCTCGAGCGGGGGGCAAACACAGATACGCAGTATTTT
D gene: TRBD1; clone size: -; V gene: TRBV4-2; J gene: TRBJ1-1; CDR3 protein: CASSQNTGGKAFF; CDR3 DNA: TGTGCCAGCAGCCAGAACACAGGGGGGAAAGCTTTCTTT
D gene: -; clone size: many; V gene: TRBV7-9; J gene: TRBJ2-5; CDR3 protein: CASSRDSSETQYF; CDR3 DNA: TGTGCCAGCAGCCGCGACAGCTCAGAGACCCAGTACTTC
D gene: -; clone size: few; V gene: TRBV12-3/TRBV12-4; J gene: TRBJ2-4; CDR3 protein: CASSFEGGPQNIQYF; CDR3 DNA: TGTGCCAGCAGTTTTGAGGGGGGCCCCCAAAACATTCAGTACTTC
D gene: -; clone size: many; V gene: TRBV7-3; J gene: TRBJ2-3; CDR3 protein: CASSLGGRTDTQYF; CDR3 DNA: TGTGCCAGCAGCTTGGGGGGAAGGACAGATACGCAGTATTTT
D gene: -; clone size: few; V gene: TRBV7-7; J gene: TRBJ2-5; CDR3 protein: CASSSTGGPRETQYF; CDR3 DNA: TGTGCTAGCAGCTCAACAGGAGGACCGCGGGAGACCCAGTACTTC
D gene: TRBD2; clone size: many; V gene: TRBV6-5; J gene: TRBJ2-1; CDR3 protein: CASTFGRGVGEQFF; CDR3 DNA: TGTGCCAGCACCTTCGGGAGGGGGGTAGGTGAGCAGTTCTTC
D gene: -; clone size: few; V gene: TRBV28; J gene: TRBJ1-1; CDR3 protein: CASRGRDYNTEAFF; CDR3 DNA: TGTGCCAGCAGGGGACGGGATTATAACACTGAAGCTTTCTTT
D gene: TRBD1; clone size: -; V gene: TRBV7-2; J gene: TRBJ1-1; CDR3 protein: CASTQTGGKTEAFF; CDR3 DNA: TGTGCCAGCACCCAGACAGGGGGCAAGACTGAAGCTTTCTTT
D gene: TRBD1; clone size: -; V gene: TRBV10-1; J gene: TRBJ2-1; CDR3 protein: CASSELGTAEYNEQFF; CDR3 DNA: TGCGCCAGCAGTGAGTTAGGGACAGCCGAATACAATGAGCAGTTCTTC
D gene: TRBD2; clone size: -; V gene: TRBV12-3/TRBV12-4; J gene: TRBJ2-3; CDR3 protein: CASSLNLAGGRTDTQYF; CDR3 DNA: TGTGCCAGCAGCCTTAATCTAGCGGGGGGTCGCACAGATACGCAGTATTTT
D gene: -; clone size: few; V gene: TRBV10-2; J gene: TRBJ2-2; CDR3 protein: CASRSRIQGHGELFF; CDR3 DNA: TGCGCCAGCAGATCCCGGATACAGGGTCACGGGGAGCTGTTTTTT
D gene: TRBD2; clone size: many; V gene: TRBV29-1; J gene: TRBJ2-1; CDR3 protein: CSGPSGGSNEQFF; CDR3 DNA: TGCAGCGGCCCTAGCGGGGGGTCCAATGAGCAGTTCTTC
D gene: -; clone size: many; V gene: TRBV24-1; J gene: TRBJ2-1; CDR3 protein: CATSDPKPEEGSSYNEQFF; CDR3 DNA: TGTGCCACCAGTGACCCGAAACCTGAAGAGGGGAGCTCCTACAATGAGCAGTTCTTC
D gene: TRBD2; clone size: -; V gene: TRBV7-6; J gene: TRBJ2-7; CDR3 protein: CASSPSGGSLWEQYF; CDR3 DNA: TGTGCCAGCAGCCCCAGCGGGGGTTCCCTTTGGGAGCAGTACTTC
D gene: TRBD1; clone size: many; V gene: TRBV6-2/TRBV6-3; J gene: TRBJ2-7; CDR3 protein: CASTRGHGEQYF; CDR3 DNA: TGTGCCAGCACGAGGGGGCATGGCGAGCAGTACTTC
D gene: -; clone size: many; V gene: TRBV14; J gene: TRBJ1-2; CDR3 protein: CASSQKLTGYYGYTF; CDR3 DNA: TGTGCCAGCAGCCAAAAATTGACAGGTTACTATGGCTACACCTTC
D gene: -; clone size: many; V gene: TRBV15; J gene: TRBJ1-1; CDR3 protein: CATSILGSVRSTEAFF; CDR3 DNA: TGTGCCACCAGCATCTTAGGGTCAGTTCGGAGCACTGAAGCTTTCTTT
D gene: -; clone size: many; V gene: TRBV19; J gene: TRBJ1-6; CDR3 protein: CASRRGRGSPLHF; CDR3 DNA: TGTGCCAGTCGAAGGGGACGGGGATCACCCCTCCACTTT
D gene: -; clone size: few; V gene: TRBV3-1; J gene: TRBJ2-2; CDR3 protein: CASSLQTAGELFF; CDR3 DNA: TGTGCCAGCAGCCTACAGACAGCCGGGGAGCTGTTTTTT
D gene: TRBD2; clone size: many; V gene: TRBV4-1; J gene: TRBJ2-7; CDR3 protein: CASSQVIYSGGAGPDEQYF; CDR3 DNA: TGCGCCAGCAGCCAGGTGATATATAGCGGGGGGGCAGGTCCGGACGAGCAGTACTTC
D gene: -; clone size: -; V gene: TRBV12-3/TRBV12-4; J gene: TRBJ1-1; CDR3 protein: CASLRRETSTEAFF; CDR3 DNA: TGTGCCAGCCTCAGGAGGGAAACAAGCACTGAAGCTTTCTTT
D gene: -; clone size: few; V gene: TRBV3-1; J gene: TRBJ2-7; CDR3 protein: CASSQWGTSYEQYF; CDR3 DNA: TGTGCCAGCAGCCAATGGGGGACCTCCTACGAGCAGTACTTC
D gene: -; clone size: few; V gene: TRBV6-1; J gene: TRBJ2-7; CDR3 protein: CASSEISPEQYF; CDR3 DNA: TGTGCCAGCAGTGAGATTAGTCCCGAGCAGTACTTC
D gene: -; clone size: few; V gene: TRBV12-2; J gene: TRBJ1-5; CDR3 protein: CASRLIEPPDTQPQHF; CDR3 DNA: TGTGCAAGTCGCCTTATAGAACCACCAGACACACAGCCCCAGCATTTT
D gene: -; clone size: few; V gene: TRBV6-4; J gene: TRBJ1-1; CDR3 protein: CASSEGTRGTEAFF; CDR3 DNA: TGTGCCAGCAGTGAAGGGACGCGGGGCACTGAAGCTTTCTTT
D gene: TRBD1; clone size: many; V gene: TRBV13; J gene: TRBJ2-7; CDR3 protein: CASSLTGRSYEQYF; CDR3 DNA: TGTGCCAGCAGCTTGACAGGGCGATCCTACGAGCAGTACTTC
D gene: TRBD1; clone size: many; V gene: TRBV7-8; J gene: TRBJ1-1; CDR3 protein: CASSQLGQKAFF; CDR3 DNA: TGTGCCAGCAGCCAACTGGGACAGAAAGCTTTCTTT
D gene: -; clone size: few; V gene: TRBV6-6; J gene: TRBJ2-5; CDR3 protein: CASSSGYQETQYF; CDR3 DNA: TGTGCCAGCAGTTCGGGATACCAAGAGACCCAGTACTTC
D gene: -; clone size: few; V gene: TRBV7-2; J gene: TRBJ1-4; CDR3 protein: CASSLDSSGEKLFF; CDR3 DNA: TGTGCCAGCAGCTTAGATAGCAGTGGGGAAAAACTGTTTTTT
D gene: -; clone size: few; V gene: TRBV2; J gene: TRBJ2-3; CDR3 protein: CASSERRFRGSTDTQYF; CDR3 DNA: TGTGCCAGCAGTGAACGCCGGTTCCGGGGGAGCACAGATACGCAGTATTTT
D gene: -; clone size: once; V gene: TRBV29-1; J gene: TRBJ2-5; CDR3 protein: CSVVAGDFEETQYF; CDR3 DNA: TGCAGCGTTGTTGCAGGGGATTTTGAGGAGACCCAGTACTTC
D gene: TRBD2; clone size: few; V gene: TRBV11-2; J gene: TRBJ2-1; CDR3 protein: CASSLEAGGRSEQFF; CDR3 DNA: TGTGCCAGCAGCTTAGAGGCGGGGGGGCGTAGTGAGCAGTTCTTC
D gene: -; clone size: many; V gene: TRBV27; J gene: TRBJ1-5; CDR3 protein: CASSRHFNQPQHF; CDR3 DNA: TGTGCCAGCAGCCGACATTTCAATCAGCCCCAGCATTTT
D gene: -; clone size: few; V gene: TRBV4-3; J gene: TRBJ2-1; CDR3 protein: CASSQVWLPHNEQFF; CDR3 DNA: TGCGCCAGCAGCCAAGTCTGGCTCCCCCACAATGAGCAGTTCTTC
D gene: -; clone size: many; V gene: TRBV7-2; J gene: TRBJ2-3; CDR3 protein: CASSFAGRKTDTQYF; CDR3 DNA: TGTGCCAGCAGCTTTGCGGGGCGAAAGACAGATACGCAGTATTTT
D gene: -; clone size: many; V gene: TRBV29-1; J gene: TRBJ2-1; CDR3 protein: CSVVVHEQFF; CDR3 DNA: TGCAGCGTTGTTGTCCATGAGCAGTTCTTC
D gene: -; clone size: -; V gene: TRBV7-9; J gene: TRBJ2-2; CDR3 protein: CASSLSRNTGELFF; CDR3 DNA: TGTGCCAGCAGCTTAAGTAGGAACACCGGGGAGCTGTTTTTT
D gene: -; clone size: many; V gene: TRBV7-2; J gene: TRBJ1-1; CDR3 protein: CASSAQTSRNTEAFF; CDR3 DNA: TGTGCCAGCAGCGCCCAGACATCACGGAACACTGAAGCTTTCTTT
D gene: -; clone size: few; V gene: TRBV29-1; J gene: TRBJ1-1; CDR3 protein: CSVSEGHLNTEAFF; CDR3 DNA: TGCAGCGTCAGCGAGGGACACTTAAACACTGAAGCTTTCTTT